This T cell receptor beta chain was captured in a study of T cells in Graves' hyperthyroidism and ophthalmopathy. The study, taken as a whole, reports: Blood shared most expanded thyroid clonotypes above 0.001.

A note on this clonotype: The antigen remains unidentified. The junction does not match germline at one end; this may be a read error.

This CDR3 is built from 14 residues. CDR1 and CDR2 from the germline V gene are SGHAT and FQNNGV. RNA transcripts were the template for amplifying TCR beta CDR3 regions. The primer set for the first-round RT-PCR of the TCR CDR3 was HTBI. TCRdb called the multiplex PCR reads again in MiXCR, with one record for every CDR3 protein. Of almost 600,000 distinct CDR3 sequences listed, roughly 46% are singletons. The sequencing input was peripheral blood or thyroid tissue (not recorded which). The chain combines TRBV11-2 with TRBJ1-2; TRBD1 agrees at 9 bases. The sequence derives from a woman aged 18-29 years with Graves' hyperthyroidism. The CDR3 here is CAGSRTGVDYGYTF. The DNA of the CDR3 is TGTGCCGGCAGCAGGACAGGGGTTGACTATGGCTACACCTTC.